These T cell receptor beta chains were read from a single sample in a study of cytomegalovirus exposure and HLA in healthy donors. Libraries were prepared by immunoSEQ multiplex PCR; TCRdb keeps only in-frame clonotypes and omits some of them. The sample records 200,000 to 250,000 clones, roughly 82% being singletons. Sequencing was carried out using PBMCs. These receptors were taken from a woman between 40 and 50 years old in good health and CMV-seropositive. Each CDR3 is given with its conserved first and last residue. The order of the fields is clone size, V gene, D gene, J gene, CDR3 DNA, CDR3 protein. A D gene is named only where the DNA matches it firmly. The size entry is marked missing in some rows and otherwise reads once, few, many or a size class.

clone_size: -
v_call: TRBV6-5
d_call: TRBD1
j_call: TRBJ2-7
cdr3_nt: TGTGCCAGCAGTTACCGACAGGGGGTAGGCGAGCAGTACTTC
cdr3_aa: CASSYRQGVGEQYF

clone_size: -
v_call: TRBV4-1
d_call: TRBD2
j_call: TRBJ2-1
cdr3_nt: TGCGCCAGCAGCCAAGATTCGATTCGCGGGAGGAGCTCCTACAATGAGCAGTTCTTC
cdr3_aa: CASSQDSIRGRSSYNEQFF

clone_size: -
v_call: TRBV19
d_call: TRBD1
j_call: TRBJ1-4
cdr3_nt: TGTGCCAGTAGTATGGACAGGCCTCAGTCTAATGAAAAACTGTTTTTT
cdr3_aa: CASSMDRPQSNEKLFF

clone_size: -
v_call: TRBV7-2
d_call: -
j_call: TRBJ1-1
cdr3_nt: TGTGCCAGCAGCTTGTTGGGGGGGAGCACTGAAGCTTTCTTT
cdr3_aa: CASSLLGGSTEAFF

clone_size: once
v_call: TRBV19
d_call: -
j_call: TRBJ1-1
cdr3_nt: TGTGCCAGTAGTCCTATAAACACTGAAGCTTTCTTT
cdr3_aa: CASSPINTEAFF

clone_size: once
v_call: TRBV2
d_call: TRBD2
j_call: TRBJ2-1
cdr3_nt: TGTGCCAGCACACCAGCGGGGGAGGTCAATGAGCAGTTCTTC
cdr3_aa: CASTPAGEVNEQFF

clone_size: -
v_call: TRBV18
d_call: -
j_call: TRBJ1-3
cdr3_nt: TGTGCCAGCTCACCAAGAGATCGGACAGCTGGAAACACCATATATTTT
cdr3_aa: CASSPRDRTAGNTIYF

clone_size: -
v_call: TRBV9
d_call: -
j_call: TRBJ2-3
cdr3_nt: TGTGCCAGCAGCATTAGCGGTAGCACAGATACGCAGTATTTT
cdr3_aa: CASSISGSTDTQYF

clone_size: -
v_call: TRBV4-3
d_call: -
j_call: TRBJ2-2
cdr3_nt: TGCGCCAGCAGCCAAGATGCGCGTCTCGGCGGGGAGCTGTTTTTT
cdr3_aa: CASSQDARLGGELFF

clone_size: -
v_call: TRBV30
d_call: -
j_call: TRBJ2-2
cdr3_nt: TGTGCCCGGAGTGGGGACTGGGAACACACCGGGGAGCTGTTTTTT
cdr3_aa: CARSGDWEHTGELFF

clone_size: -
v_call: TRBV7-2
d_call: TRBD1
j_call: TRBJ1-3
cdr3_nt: TGTGCCAGCAGCCAACAGACAGGGAGCTCTGGAAACACCATATATTTT
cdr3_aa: CASSQQTGSSGNTIYF

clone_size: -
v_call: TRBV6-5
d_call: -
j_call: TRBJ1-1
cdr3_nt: TGTGCCAGCATCCCGGAGGAGGATGAAGCTTTCTTT
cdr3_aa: CASIPEEDEAFF

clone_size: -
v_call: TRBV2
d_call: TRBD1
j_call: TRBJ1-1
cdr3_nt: TGTGCCAGCAGTCGCGACAGGGGCGGAGAAGAAGCTTTCTTT
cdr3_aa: CASSRDRGGEEAFF

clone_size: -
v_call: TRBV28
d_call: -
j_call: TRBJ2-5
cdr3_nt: TGTGCCAGCAGTTTCGTTGGAGGGGAGACCCAGTACTTC
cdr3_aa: CASSFVGGETQYF

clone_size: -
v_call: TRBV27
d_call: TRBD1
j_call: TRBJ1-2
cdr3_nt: TGTGCCAGCAGTTCAGGGGGACGGACCTATGGCTACACCTTC
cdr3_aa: CASSSGGRTYGYTF

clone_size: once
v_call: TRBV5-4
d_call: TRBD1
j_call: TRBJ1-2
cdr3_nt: TGTGCCAGCAGCTTGGTAGGACAGGGAGTGATAGGCTACACCTTC
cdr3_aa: CASSLVGQGVIGYTF

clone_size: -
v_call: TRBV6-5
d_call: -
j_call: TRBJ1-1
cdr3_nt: TGTGCCAGCAGTTACTCATCCTCTCTAGGCACTGAAGCTTTCTTT
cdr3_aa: CASSYSSSLGTEAFF

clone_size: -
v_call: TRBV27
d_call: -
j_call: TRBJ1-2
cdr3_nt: TGTGCCAGCACCAAACTAGGGACCGGGGGGAACTATGGCTACACCTTC
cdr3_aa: CASTKLGTGGNYGYTF

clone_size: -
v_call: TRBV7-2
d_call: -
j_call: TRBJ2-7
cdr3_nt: TGTGCCAGCAGCTTATCTACTAAGGAATTAGAGCAGTACTTC
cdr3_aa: CASSLSTKELEQYF

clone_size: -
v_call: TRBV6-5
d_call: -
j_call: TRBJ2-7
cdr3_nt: TGTGCCAGCAGTTCCCCCGGCTCCTACGAGCAGTACTTC
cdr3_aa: CASSSPGSYEQYF

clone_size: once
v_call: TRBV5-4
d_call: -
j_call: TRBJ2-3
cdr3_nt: TGTGCCAGCAGCCCCCTACGGGATACGCAGTATTTT
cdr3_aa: CASSPLRDTQYF

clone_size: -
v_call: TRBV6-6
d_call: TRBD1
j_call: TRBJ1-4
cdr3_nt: TGTGCCAGCAGTTACTCCGGACAGGGTGGGAAACTGTTTTTT
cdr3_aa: CASSYSGQGGKLFF

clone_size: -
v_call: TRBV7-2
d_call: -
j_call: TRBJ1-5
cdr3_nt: TGTGCCAGCAGCTTAACTCGACAGGCATATCAGCCCCAGCATTTT
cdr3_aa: CASSLTRQAYQPQHF

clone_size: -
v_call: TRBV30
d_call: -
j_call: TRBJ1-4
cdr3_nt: TGTGCCTGGAGTGGTGGGCGCCGGTTTGGAAAACTGTTTTTT
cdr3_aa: CAWSGGRRFGKLFF

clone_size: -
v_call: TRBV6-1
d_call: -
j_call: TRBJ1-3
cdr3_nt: TGTGCCAGCAGTGAATACGCCTCAGTCTCTGGAAACACCATATATTTT
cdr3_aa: CASSEYASVSGNTIYF

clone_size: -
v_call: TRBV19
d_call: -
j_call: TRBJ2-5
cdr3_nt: TGTGCCAGTAGTTTCAGGGCTAGACAAGAGACCCAGTACTTC
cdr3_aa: CASSFRARQETQYF

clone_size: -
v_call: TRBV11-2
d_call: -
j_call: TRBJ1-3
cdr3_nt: TGTGCCAGCATCCTTGGAAACACCATATATTTT
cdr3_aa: CASILGNTIYF

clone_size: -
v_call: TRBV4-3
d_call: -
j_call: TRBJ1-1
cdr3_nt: TGCGCCAGCAGCCAAGGTCTAGATATTGAAGCTTTCTTT
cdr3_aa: CASSQGLDIEAFF

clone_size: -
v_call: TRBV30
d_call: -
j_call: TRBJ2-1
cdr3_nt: TGTGCCTGGAGCGAGCCTTACCATGAGCAGTTCTTC
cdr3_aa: CAWSEPYHEQFF

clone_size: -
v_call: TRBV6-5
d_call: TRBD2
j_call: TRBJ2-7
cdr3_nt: TGTGCCAGCAGTTCGACCGGGACTAGCCTGAGCGAGCAGTACTTC
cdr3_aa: CASSSTGTSLSEQYF

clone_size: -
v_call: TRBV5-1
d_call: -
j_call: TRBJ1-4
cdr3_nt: TGCGCCAGCAGCGGGGGGATGTGGGCCCATGAAAAACTGTTTTTT
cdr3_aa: CASSGGMWAHEKLFF

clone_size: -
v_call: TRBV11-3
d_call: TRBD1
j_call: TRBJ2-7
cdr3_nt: TGTGCCAGCAGCTCCAGCAGGGGGTCCTACGAGCAGTACTTC
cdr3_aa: CASSSSRGSYEQYF

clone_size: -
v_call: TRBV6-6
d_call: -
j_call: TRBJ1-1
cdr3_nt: TGTGCCAGCACCGCTAGGAGGGCTGAAGCTTTCTTT
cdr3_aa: CASTARRAEAFF

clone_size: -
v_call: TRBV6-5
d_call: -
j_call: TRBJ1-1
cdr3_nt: TGTGCCAGCTTCAGGGTGGTAAACACTGAAGCTTTCTTT
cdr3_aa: CASFRVVNTEAFF

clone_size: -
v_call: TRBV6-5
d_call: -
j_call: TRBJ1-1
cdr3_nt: TGTGCCAGCATGTTGAGACTAGGATTTGAAGCTTTCTTT
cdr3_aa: CASMLRLGFEAFF

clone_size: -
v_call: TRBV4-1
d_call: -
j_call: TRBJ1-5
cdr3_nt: TGCGCCAGCAGCCAAGAAAGGGGTCGGTGGCCCCAGCATTTT
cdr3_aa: CASSQERGRWPQHF

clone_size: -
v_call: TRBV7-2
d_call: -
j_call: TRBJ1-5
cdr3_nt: TGTGCCAGCAGCTTGGGGGGGAGTGCAAATCAGCCCCAGCATTTT
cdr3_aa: CASSLGGSANQPQHF

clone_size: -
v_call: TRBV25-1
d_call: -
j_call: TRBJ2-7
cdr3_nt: TGTGCCAGCAGTGAACGAGGGAGCTCTTACTCCTACGAGCAGTACTTC
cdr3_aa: CASSERGSSYSYEQYF

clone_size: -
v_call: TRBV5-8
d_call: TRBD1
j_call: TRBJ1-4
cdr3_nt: TGTGCCAGCAGCTCACACAGGGGGCCGTATCGGACTAATGAAAAACTGTTTTTT
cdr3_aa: CASSSHRGPYRTNEKLFF

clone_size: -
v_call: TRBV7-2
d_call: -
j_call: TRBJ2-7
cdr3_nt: TGTGCCAGCAGCTCGTATTTGTACTACGAGCAGTACTTC
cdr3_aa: CASSSYLYYEQYF

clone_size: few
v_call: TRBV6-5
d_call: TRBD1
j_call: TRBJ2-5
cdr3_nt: TGTGCCAGCAGTCAAACAGGGGATGCAGAGACCCAGTACTTC
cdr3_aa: CASSQTGDAETQYF

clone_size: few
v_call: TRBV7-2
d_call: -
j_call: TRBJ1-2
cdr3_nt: TGTGCCAGCAGCTTAGCACTATCCCTCTATGGCTACACCTTC
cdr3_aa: CASSLALSLYGYTF

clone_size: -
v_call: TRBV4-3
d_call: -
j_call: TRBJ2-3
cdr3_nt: TGCGCCAGCAGCCAAGAGTACCAGGGCACAGATACGCAGTATTTT
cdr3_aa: CASSQEYQGTDTQYF

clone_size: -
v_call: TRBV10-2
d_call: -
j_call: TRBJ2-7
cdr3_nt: TGCGCCAGCAGTGGGGGACCAGGGGCCTCCTACGAGCAGTACTTC
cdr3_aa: CASSGGPGASYEQYF

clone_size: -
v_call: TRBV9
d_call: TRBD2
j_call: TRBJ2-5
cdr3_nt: TGTGCCAGCAGCGTGGGGAGGGGCGGGGAGACCCAGTACTTC
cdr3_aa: CASSVGRGGETQYF

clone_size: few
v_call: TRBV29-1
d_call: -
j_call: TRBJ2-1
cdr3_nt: TGCAGCGTTGATCAAGGGACTCAGGACAATGAGCAGTTCTTC
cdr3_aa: CSVDQGTQDNEQFF

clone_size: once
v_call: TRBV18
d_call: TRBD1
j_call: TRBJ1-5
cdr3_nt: TGTGCCAGCTCACCCGACAGGGGCAATCAGCCCCAGCATTTT
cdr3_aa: CASSPDRGNQPQHF

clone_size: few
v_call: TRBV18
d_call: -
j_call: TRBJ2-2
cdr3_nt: TGTGCCAGCTCCTGGACATCGACCGGGGAGCTGTTTTTT
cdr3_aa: CASSWTSTGELFF

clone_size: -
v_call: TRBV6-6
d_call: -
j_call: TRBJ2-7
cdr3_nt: TGTGCCAGCTGGTTGGGGCCGCCCCGGTCCAGTGAGCAGTACTTC
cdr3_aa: CASWLGPPRSSEQYF

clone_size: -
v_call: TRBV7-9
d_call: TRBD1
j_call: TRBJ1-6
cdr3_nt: TGTGCCAGCAGCGGGGGACAGGGTAATTCACCCCTCCACTTT
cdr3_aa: CASSGGQGNSPLHF

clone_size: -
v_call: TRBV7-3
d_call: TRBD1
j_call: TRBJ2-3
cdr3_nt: TGTGCCAGCAGCCCGGACAGGGGGCCCACAGATACGCAGTATTTT
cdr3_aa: CASSPDRGPTDTQYF

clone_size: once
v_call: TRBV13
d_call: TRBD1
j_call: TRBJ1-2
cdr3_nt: TGTGCCAGCAGCGGTCGGACAGGGTCTAACTATGGCTACACCTTC
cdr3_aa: CASSGRTGSNYGYTF

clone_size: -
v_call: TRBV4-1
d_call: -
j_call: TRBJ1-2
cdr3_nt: TGCGCCAGCAGCCAAGATAGAGGAAGAGGCTACACCTTC
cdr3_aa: CASSQDRGRGYTF